This TCR beta chain is drawn from a study of T cells after posttransplantation cyclophosphamide. Study-wide points: TRB overlap between skin or GI tissue T cells and blood was limited. Later blood repertoires were often dominated by clones from the donor CD8+ memory compartment.

As to this clone: Its antigen is unidentified.

The junction had 7 bases not matched to a gene; V was cut back by 3 bases and J by 0 bases. Germline V CDR1 and CDR2: SEHNR, FQNEAQ (reference sequence). CDR3 length equals 17 residues. TCRdb keeps only in-frame clones here, not all; method: immunoSEQ multiplex PCR. The table records 50,000 to 55,000 clones, about 86% of them present only once. The chain employs TRBV7-9 and TRBJ2-3, with 9 bases aligning to TRBD2. Sequencing input: PBMCs. This TCR derives from a man aged 25 to 40 with a blood cancer, CMV-positive, and with a related stem cell donor. Here the CDR3 reads CASSFRASGASTDTQYF. In DNA form, the CDR3 reads TGTGCCAGCAGCTTCAGGGCTAGCGGGGCTAGCACAGATACGCAGTATTTT.